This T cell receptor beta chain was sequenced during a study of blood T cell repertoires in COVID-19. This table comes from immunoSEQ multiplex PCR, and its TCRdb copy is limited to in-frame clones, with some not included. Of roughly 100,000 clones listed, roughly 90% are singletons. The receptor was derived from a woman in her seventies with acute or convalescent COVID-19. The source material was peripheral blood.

The CDR3 is CASSGSGDRQPQHF. The CDR3 DNA reads as TGTGCCAGTAGTGGTTCAGGGGATCGCCAGCCCCAGCATTTT. The chain is built from TRBV19 and TRBJ1-5, with a possible D match to TRBD1 (6 bases). Germline V CDR1 and CDR2: LNHDA, SQIVND (reference sequence). The V and J ends lost 5 bases and 7 bases respectively, with 15 bases between them. There are 14 residues in the CDR3.